What follows are 21 T cell receptor beta chains derived from one specimen sequenced in a study of T cells in women clearing cervical HPV infection. Assay: immunoSEQ multiplex PCR; the TCRdb copy retains only in-frame clones and omits some. Recorded here are about 27,000 clones; the top ten clones represent under 25%. The sample consisted of blood buffy coat. These receptor sequences come from a woman between 18 and 70 years old with a cervical HPV16 infection that either progressed to CIN3+ or cleared (not recorded which).

About this clone: Read sequence stops 3 residues before the CDR3 end, and the germline J gene provides the missing end. The rearrangement joins TRBV7-2 to TRBJ2-2, with D possibly being TRBD2 (6 bases). Germline loops: CDR1 SGHTA, CDR2 FQGNSA. The CDR3 has 14 residues. The CDR3 sequence is CASSYGGLNEKLFF. The CDR3 bases that were read are TGTGCCAGCAGTTACGGGGGACTTAATGAAAAG. The whole variable domain, remainder taken from reference TRBV7-2 and TRBJ2-2, is GAGVSQSPSNKVTEKGKDVELRCDPISGHTALYWYRQSLGQGLEFLIYFQGNSAPDKSGLPSDRFSAERTGGSVSTLTIQRTQQEDSAVYLCASSYGGLNEKLFFGEGSRLTVL.

Of note for this clone: The CDR3 extends 3 residues past the end of the read, so its final part is completed from the germline J gene. The chain has TRBV20-1 and TRBJ1-5; possibly TRBD1 for D (5 bases). The CDR3 runs 16 residues. V was trimmed by 6 bases and J by 6 bases, leaving 24 bases between them. The germline gives CDR1 DFQATT, CDR2 SNEGSKA (reference sequence). CDR3 sequence reads: CSAPLQGGGSRQPQHF. The CDR3 DNA, read in part, is TGCAGTGCCCCCCTTCAGGGTGGTGGGTCCCGTCAGCCC.

A word on this clone: Coverage ceases 3 residues before the CDR3 finishes, and the germline J gene fills in the end. V usage is TRBV19 and J usage is TRBJ2-7; 8 bases line up with TRBD1. Germline values: CDR1 LNHDA, CDR2 SQIVND (reference sequence). V dropped 6 bases and J dropped 0; count of bases not matched to a gene: 4. There are 14 residues in the CDR3. Incomplete CDR3 DNA: TGTGCCAGTAGACCTGACAGGGGCTCCTACGAG. Residues: CASRPDRGSYE. The whole CDR3 sequence reads CASRPDRGSYEQYF.

Remarks on this clone: The CDR3 extends 3 residues past the end of the read, so its final part is completed from the germline J gene. V and J are TRBV30 and TRBJ1-1; D is perhaps TRBD1 (6 bases). Germline CDR1 reads GTSNPN; CDR2 reads SVGIG (reference sequence). V lost 1 base and J lost 7, with 16 bases in between. The CDR3 covers 14 residues. The covered CDR3 bases are TGTGCCTGGAGTGCCTTAACAGGGAGGGATGAA. It codes for CAWSALTGRDE. From start to end, the CDR3 is CAWSALTGRDEAFF.

About this clone: At one end the junction does not follow the germline gene, possibly because of a read error. From the germline J gene comes the end of the CDR3, since the read stops 3 residues before it. The chain employs TRBV5-1 and TRBJ2-2; D is perhaps TRBD2 (5 bases). The CDR3 has 16 residues. The germline CDR1 and CDR2 sequences are SGHRS and YFSETQ. The sequenced part of the CDR3 DNA is TGCGCCAGCAGCTTCCTTATCGGGGAGAACGCCGGGGAG. It encodes CASSFLIGENAGE. The full CDR3 sequence reads CASSFLIGENAGELFF.

About this clone itself: The read comes to an end 3 residues before the CDR3 does, leaving the germline J gene to fill in the end. V usage is TRBV18 and J usage is TRBJ2-3; 8 bases line up with TRBD2. The CDR3 has 14 amino acids. The germline gives CDR1 KGHSH, CDR2 LQKENI. CDR3 DNA (partial): TGTGCCAGCTCACCTCCGTCAGCGGGAGAGACG. It specifies CASSPPSAGET. The full-length CDR3 reads as CASSPPSAGETQYF.

In regard to this clone: The read comes to an end 3 residues before the CDR3 does, leaving the germline J gene to fill in the end. The V and J genes are TRBV6-4 and TRBJ2-1, with TRBD2 identical over 9 bases. Germline assignment: CDR1 MRHNA and CDR2 SNTAGT. After removal of 8 bases from V and 6 bases from J, the junction contained 5 bases not matched to a gene. This CDR3 has 13 residues. The CDR3 bases that were read are TGTGCCAGCTCACTAGCGGGCAGCAATGAG. It encodes CASSLAGSNE. The whole CDR3 reads CASSLAGSNEQFF.

As concerns this clone: The read gets to within 3 residues of the CDR3 end, and the germline J gene fills in the rest. The V and J genes are TRBV5-1 and TRBJ2-1; a weak D match, TRBD2 (5 bases). Trimming took off 4 bases at V and 5 bases at J, with 16 bases between the two ends. The germline V gene encodes CDR1 SGHRS and CDR2 YFSETQ. This CDR3 contains 15 residues. CDR3 bases read: TGCGCCAGCAGCCCTCCGGGGAACGGAGACAATGAG. As protein: CASSPPGNGDNE. The entire CDR3 reads CASSPPGNGDNEQFF. The full variable domain, its missing parts supplied by reference TRBV5-1 and TRBJ2-1, is KAGVTQTPRYLIKTRGQQVTLSCSPISGHRSVSWYQQTPGQGLQFLFEYFSETQRNKGNFPGRFSGRQFSNSRSEMNVSTLELGDSALYLCASSPPGNGDNEQFFGPGTRLTVL.

As regards this clone: The read stops 3 residues short of the end of the CDR3; the missing end is completed from the germline J gene. V is TRBV2 and J is TRBJ1-3, with D unclear. Germline V gene lookup returns CDR1 SNHLY and CDR2 FYNNEI. The V end was cut by 0 bases, the J end by 2 bases, with 11 bases between. CDR3 length equals 16 residues. The CDR3 DNA, read in part, is TGTGCCAGCAGTGAAGCGCTAGGTTTTACTGGAAACACC. This sequence encodes CASSEALGFTGNT. The whole CDR3 reads CASSEALGFTGNTIYF.

Regarding this clone: The read comes to an end 3 residues before the CDR3 does, leaving the germline J gene to fill in the end. The rearrangement links TRBV30 to TRBJ1-4; D remains ambiguous. Between the trimmed V and J ends, which lost 4 bases and 4 bases, there was a span of 10 bases. There are 13 residues in the CDR3. Germline assignment: CDR1 GTSNPN and CDR2 SVGIG (reference sequence). The covered CDR3 bases are TGTGCCTGGATGGGCAGCGGTAATGAAAAA. This sequence encodes CAWMGSGNEK. The CDR3 in its entirety is CAWMGSGNEKLFF.

Comment on this clone: The read is 3 residues too short to cover the CDR3 end, so that end is filled in from the germline J gene. The rearrangement joins TRBV28 to TRBJ2-7; D gene unclear. The CDR3 is 14 residues long. Germline V lookup: CDR1 MDHEN, CDR2 SYDVKM. V was trimmed by 6 bases and J by 3 bases, leaving 15 bases between them. The CDR3 DNA, read in part, is TGTGCCAGCAGCTCATCCAGGAACGGCTACGAG. It translates to CASSSSRNGYE. In full, the CDR3 reads CASSSSRNGYEQYF.

The CDR3 bases that were read are TGCAGTGCTAGAGATCCCTTAGGGCCCGGGGGCACTGAA. Amino acid sequence: CSARDPLGPGGTE. The entire CDR3 sequence reads CSARDPLGPGGTEAFF. V is TRBV20-1 and J is TRBJ1-1, with D maybe TRBD1 (5 bases). The CDR3 is cut off 3 residues early in the read; its end comes from the germline J gene. In germline, CDR1 is DFQATT, CDR2 SNEGSKA (reference sequence). This CDR3 is 16 amino acids long. The V and J ends lost 0 bases and 4 bases respectively, with 18 bases between them.

Here the CDR3 reads CASSDPGLAGGREETQYF. CDR3 bases read: TGTGCCAGCAGTGATCCGGGACTAGCGGGAGGGCGAGAAGAGACG. The chain employs TRBV2 and TRBJ2-3; 16 positions agree with TRBD2. The sequenced fragment ends 3 residues before the CDR3 boundary, so the rest is inferred from the germline J gene. The CDR3 runs to 18 residues. In germline, CDR1 is SNHLY, CDR2 FYNNEI.

CDR3 sequence: CSATPGEASNQPQHF. The DNA read from the CDR3 is TGCAGTGCTACTCCAGGGGAAGCCAGCAATCAGCCC. V gene TRBV20-1 combines with J gene TRBJ1-5; D is possibly TRBD1 (6 bases). The read terminates 3 residues before the CDR3 end, so the remaining end is supplied by the germline J gene. The germline gives CDR1 DFQATT, CDR2 SNEGSKA (reference sequence). This CDR3 is built from 15 residues. Trimming left V 4 bases short and J 1 base short, with 14 bases between.

About this clone: Compared with germline, one end of the junction differs, possibly owing to a read error. With the read ending 3 residues before the CDR3 end, the germline J gene is used to fill in that end. V and J are TRBV2 and TRBJ1-2, with D tentatively TRBD1 (5 bases). This CDR3 is built from 13 residues. Germline loops: CDR1 SNHLY, CDR2 FYNNEI. Partial CDR3 DNA: TGTGCCAGCAGTGAAGCGGGACTCTATGAC. The encoded protein is CASSEAGLYD. The complete CDR3 protein is CASSEAGLYDYTF. Looking up the rest from reference TRBV2 and TRBJ1-2 gives the full variable domain: EPEVTQTPSHQVTQMGQEVILRCVPISNHLYFYWYRQILGQKVEFLVSFYNNEISEKSEIFDDQFSVERPDGSNFTLKIRSTKLEDSAMYFCASSEAGLYDYTFGSGTRLTVV.

Points on this clone: The read stops 3 residues short of the end of the CDR3; the missing end is completed from the germline J gene. V gene TRBV7-9 combines with J gene TRBJ2-5; a weak D match, TRBD2 (6 bases). The CDR3 is 14 residues long. Trimming removed 5 bases from V and 4 bases from J, with 14 bases in between. Germline CDR1 reads SEHNR; CDR2 reads FQNEAQ (reference sequence). The CDR3 is CASSRRLVTETQYF. The covered CDR3 bases are TGTGCCAGCAGCAGACGACTAGTCACAGAGACC.

CDR3 protein: CASSLGREGGYTF. CDR3 DNA, as far as it was read: TGTGCCAGCAGCTTGGGCAGGGAAGGCGGC. The chain has TRBV7-3 and TRBJ1-2; weak D call: TRBD1 (5 bases). With the read ending 3 residues before the CDR3 end, the germline J gene is used to fill in that end. CDR3 length: 13 residues. Germline V gives CDR1 SGHTA, CDR2 FQGTGA.

For this clone: The read ends 3 residues before the CDR3 terminus; that terminus is restored from the germline J gene. The rearrangement uses TRBV28 and TRBJ1-2; a weak D match, TRBD1 (6 bases). V was cut by 6 bases and J by 2 bases, with 10 bases left in between. The V gene's germline CDR1 is MDHEN and CDR2 SYDVKM. The CDR3 totals 13 residues. The CDR3 reads CASRNTGNYGYTF. The DNA read from the CDR3 is TGTGCCAGCAGGAACACAGGGAACTATGGC.

With regard to this clone: The observed sequence ends 3 residues before the CDR3 terminus, with the missing tail filled in from the germline J gene. V is TRBV19 and J is TRBJ1-6; no firm D call. The CDR3 length is 16 residues. CDR1 and CDR2 from the germline V gene are LNHDA and SQIVND (reference sequence). The V and J ends lost 6 bases and 6 bases respectively, with 18 bases between them. The sequenced part of the CDR3 DNA is TGTGCCAGTAGCCCCCTGGCGGCAGAGGTTAATTCACCC. Amino acids: CASSPLAAEVNSP. The whole CDR3 sequence is CASSPLAAEVNSPLHF.

Notes on this clone: The sequence runs out 3 residues before the end of the CDR3; the remainder is reconstructed from the germline J gene. The chain carries TRBV20-1 and TRBJ2-3, with TRBD2 as a possible D gene (5 bases). V gave up 3 bases and J gave up 4 bases, with 17 bases separating them. The CDR3 has 15 amino acids. In germline, CDR1 is DFQATT, CDR2 SNEGSKA (reference sequence). The CDR3: CSASRLEAGPDTQYF. CDR3 DNA (partial): TGCAGTGCTAGCCGACTCGAGGCGGGCCCAGATACG.

Concerning this clone: The read comes to an end 3 residues before the CDR3 does, leaving the germline J gene to fill in the end. The chain recombines TRBV6-2 or TRBV6-3 with TRBJ1-4; D gene uncertain. CDR1 is MNHEY and CDR2 is SVGEGT in the germline V gene. Trimming took 9 bases from V and 0 from J, leaving 14 bases between them. The CDR3 length is 15 residues. This chain's CDR3 is CASSWRFATNEKLFF. The CDR3 bases that were read are TGTGCCAGTAGCTGGAGGTTCGCAACTAATGAAAAA.